This T cell receptor beta chain was sequenced for a study of T cell repertoires in cytomegalovirus infection. About the research overall: Public TCR beta signatures provided an indication of both CMV infection and a matching HLA type. Study outcomes and limitations: CMV-specific HLA-C-restricted TCR beta clonotypes dominated the ex vivo response.

This clonotype was observed a handful of times. Its antigen is currently unknown. V shed 5 bases and J 2 bases; nucleotides not matched to a gene: 8. Per germline, CDR1 MDHEN and CDR2 SYDVKM. This CDR3 is 15 amino acids long. TCRdb fed the reads into MiXCR, producing one record per CDR3 protein. The profile covers about 180,000 distinct CDR3 sequences, with roughly 17% appearing a single time and about 23% taken by the ten largest. The chain uses TRBV28 and TRBJ2-5; 7 bases align to TRBD1. The sequence was collected from a human donor in good health (CMV status not recorded). Some clones in this sample may be carry-over from other donors' samples. What was sequenced was CD8+ T cells from PBMCs. The DNA for the CDR3 is TGTGCCAGCAGTCCTCAGGGGGAACGACAAGAGACCCAGTACTTC. Translation gives CASSPQGERQETQYF. The full variable domain, with the rest looked up from reference TRBV28 and TRBJ2-5, is DVKVTQSSRYLVKRTGEKVFLECVQDMDHENMFWYRQDPGLGLRLIYFSYDVKMKEKGDIPEGYSVSREKKERFSLILESASTNQTSMYLCASSPQGERQETQYFGPGTRLLVL.